Listed below are T cell receptor beta chains from one sample, sequenced in a study of PD-1 blockade in classical Hodgkin lymphoma. This table comes from immunoSEQ multiplex PCR, and its TCRdb copy is limited to in-frame clones, with some not included. The table has roughly 25,000 clones, around three quarters seen once; the top ten hold about 27%. The specimen was peripheral blood mononuclear cells (PBMCs), collected before the fourth cycle of nivolumab. These receptors were obtained from a human donor with classical Hodgkin lymphoma. CDR3s include the opening cysteine and the closing phenylalanine or tryptophan. D genes are given only for firm matches. Some rows have no size entry. The others give once, few or many, or a class for an expanded clone.

CDR3nt	CDR3aa	abundance	d_gene	v_gene	j_gene
TGTGCCAGCAGTGAATCTGGGGCCAGCTTCTACGAGCAGTACTTC	CASSESGASFYEQYF	-	-	TRBV6-1	TRBJ2-7
TGTGCCAGCAGCCCAGGGACGAACACTGAAGCTTTCTTT	CASSPGTNTEAFF	few	-	TRBV28	TRBJ1-1
TGTGCCAGCAGCTCCCAGGGGGCTACGGGAAACACCATATATTTT	CASSSQGATGNTIYF	-	TRBD1	TRBV7-2	TRBJ1-3
TGTGCCAGCGGGGGACCGAGCTCCTACAATGAGCAGTTCTTC	CASGGPSSYNEQFF	-	-	TRBV9	TRBJ2-1
TGTGCCAGCAGCTTTTTTATTCGTGGAGGGAGAGTCAATGAGCAGTTCTTC	CASSFFIRGGRVNEQFF	-	-	TRBV7-2	TRBJ2-1
TGTGCCTGGAGCCTCGGGTTGAACACTGAAGCTTTCTTT	CAWSLGLNTEAFF	once	-	TRBV30	TRBJ1-1
TGTGCCAGCAGCTTAGGGCAGCTTGAAGCTTTCTTT	CASSLGQLEAFF	-	-	TRBV7-4	TRBJ1-1
TGTGCCAGCAGTTTAGCAGGGCCCCGCAATGAGCAGTTCTTC	CASSLAGPRNEQFF	-	-	TRBV28	TRBJ2-1
TGTGCCAGCAGTCCTACAGGGATTTCACCCCTCCACTTT	CASSPTGISPLHF	many	-	TRBV6-6	TRBJ1-6
TGCGCCAGCAGCCAAGAACTAGCGTCCTACGAGGATGAGCAGTTCTTC	CASSQELASYEDEQFF	-	TRBD2	TRBV4-3	TRBJ2-1
TGTGCCAGCTCGTTGGGCACAGATACGCAGTATTTT	CASSLGTDTQYF	-	-	TRBV2	TRBJ2-3
TGTGCCAGCAGTAGGTTGAGCTATGGCTACACCTTC	CASSRLSYGYTF	-	-	TRBV2	TRBJ1-2
TGTGCCAGCAGCCAACCCCCCGGGAGGGAGCCCCAGCATTTT	CASSQPPGREPQHF	-	-	TRBV4-2	TRBJ1-5
TGTGCCAGCATTCTGCTGGGACAGGGAAGAGGGACTGAAGCTTTCTTT	CASILLGQGRGTEAFF	-	TRBD1	TRBV6-6	TRBJ1-1
TGCGCCAGCAGCCTGCAAGGACAGCGGCGAAATTCACCCCTCCACTTT	CASSLQGQRRNSPLHF	-	-	TRBV4-1	TRBJ1-6
TGTGCCAGCTCACCACCCAGGGACAGCTTATACAATGAGCAGTTCTTC	CASSPPRDSLYNEQFF	-	TRBD1	TRBV18	TRBJ2-1
TGTGCCAGCAAGCTACGCTTGGCGGGGGGCACAGATACGCAGTATTTT	CASKLRLAGGTDTQYF	-	TRBD2	TRBV13	TRBJ2-3
TGTGCCAGCAGTGAGGGTCTGGAGGATGGCTACACCTTC	CASSEGLEDGYTF	-	-	TRBV2	TRBJ1-2
TGTGCCAGCAGTCCCTTTGGTCCGCGACAGGGGTCCGGGGAGCTGTTTTTT	CASSPFGPRQGSGELFF	-	TRBD1	TRBV7-3	TRBJ2-2
TGTGCCAGCAGCCAAGAGTCGGCAGGGGGCAATGGCTACACCTTC	CASSQESAGGNGYTF	-	TRBD1	TRBV4-2	TRBJ1-2
TGCGCCAGCAGCTTCATGGGAACCCAAGAGACCCAGTACTTC	CASSFMGTQETQYF	-	-	TRBV5-1	TRBJ2-5
TGTGCCAGCAGCTTGGATAATTCACCCCTCCACTTT	CASSLDNSPLHF	-	-	TRBV5-4	TRBJ1-6
TGTGCCAGCGGGGATGTCAATAGCAATCAGCCCCAGCATTTT	CASGDVNSNQPQHF	-	-	TRBV28	TRBJ1-5
TGCGCCAGCAGCTTGCTAGCGGGGGCCGACAATGAGCAGTTCTTC	CASSLLAGADNEQFF	-	TRBD2	TRBV5-1	TRBJ2-1
TGTGCCAGCTCACCAGGGGCAGGGGATATCCAAAACATTCAGTACTTC	CASSPGAGDIQNIQYF	-	-	TRBV18	TRBJ2-4
TGTGCCAGCAGTTTAGCACCTATGAACACTGAAGCTTTCTTT	CASSLAPMNTEAFF	-	-	TRBV6-5	TRBJ1-1
TGCGCCAGCAGCCAAGATCGTGCGACAGGGGCCTATGGCTACACCTTC	CASSQDRATGAYGYTF	-	TRBD1	TRBV4-3	TRBJ1-2
TGCGCCAGCAGCTGGGGAGCGGGGGGGAGGAATGAGCAGTTCTTC	CASSWGAGGRNEQFF	-	TRBD2	TRBV5-1	TRBJ2-1
TGTGCCAGCAGCTCGCCAGGTTGGGGGCGGGGGTACACAGATACGCAGTATTTT	CASSSPGWGRGYTDTQYF	-	-	TRBV7-2	TRBJ2-3
TGCAGCGCGCTGCGGGACACTGACTATGGCTACACCTTC	CSALRDTDYGYTF	-	-	TRBV29-1	TRBJ1-2
TGTGCCAGCAGTGAAGTTGGTGGCTCTTGGGAAAAACTGTTTTTT	CASSEVGGSWEKLFF	-	-	TRBV6-1	TRBJ1-4
TGTGCCAGCAGAGCTAACTATGGCTACACCTTC	CASRANYGYTF	once	-	TRBV27	TRBJ1-2
TGCGCCAGCAGCCCACCCCTAGCCAGCTCCTACAATGAGCAGTTCTTC	CASSPPLASSYNEQFF	-	-	TRBV4-1	TRBJ2-1
TGTGCCAGCAGCTCGACAGGGGATGAACCCTACGAGCAGTACTTC	CASSSTGDEPYEQYF	-	TRBD1	TRBV13	TRBJ2-7
TGCGCCAGCAGCCGGAGGGACACTGGGGCTTACAATGAGCAGTTCTTC	CASSRRDTGAYNEQFF	-	-	TRBV5-1	TRBJ2-1
TGTGCCAGCAGCCCGGGACTCCAAGAGACCCAGTACTTC	CASSPGLQETQYF	-	-	TRBV11-1	TRBJ2-5
TGTGCCAGCAGCTTAAGCTGGGGGAAGTCTGGCTACACCTTC	CASSLSWGKSGYTF	-	-	TRBV7-9	TRBJ1-2
TGTGCCAGCAGCGTAGGTGGACAGGCTGGAAACACCATATATTTT	CASSVGGQAGNTIYF	-	TRBD1	TRBV9	TRBJ1-3
TGTGCCAGCAGCGACAGGGGGCAGGGGTACAATGAGCAGTTCTTC	CASSDRGQGYNEQFF	-	TRBD1	TRBV2	TRBJ2-1
TGCGCCAGCAGAGACACAGAGAATAGCAATCAGCCCCAGCATTTT	CASRDTENSNQPQHF	-	-	TRBV5-1	TRBJ1-5
TGTGCCAGCAGGGGCCCGGGGAACATTCAGTACTTC	CASRGPGNIQYF	-	-	TRBV6-6	TRBJ2-4
TGTGCCAGCAGTGGCGGTCGGGACAGGCTGAACACTGAAGCTTTCTTT	CASSGGRDRLNTEAFF	-	TRBD1	TRBV28	TRBJ1-1
TGTGCCAGCAGTTCCCCCGGTGGCTGGACCTTC	CASSSPGGWTF	-	-	TRBV6-6	TRBJ1-2
TGTGCCAGCTCACTAACCATCAAGGGCTCAGACTATGGCTACACCTTC	CASSLTIKGSDYGYTF	-	-	TRBV18	TRBJ1-2